The 7 T cell receptor beta chains in this list originate from one sample, sequenced in a study of beta chain features in type 1 diabetes. Expressed TCRB transcripts were sequenced because the entire RNA isolate underwent reverse transcription. The repertoire was sequenced with immunoSEQ multiplex PCR; TCRdb's copy has only in-frame clones and lacks some. The table shows hundreds of thousands of clones, with 68% occurring only once. The sample comprised naive CD4+ T cells from blood. The receptors shown here come from a man aged 25-45 years in good health.

The chain recombines TRBV19 with TRBJ1-1, with a weak D call TRBD1 (5 bases). Germline V gene sequence: CDR1 LNHDA, CDR2 SQIVND (reference sequence). Between the trimmed V and J ends, which lost 6 bases and 0 bases, there was a span of 17 bases. The CDR3 sequence is 16 residues long. The CDR3 coding sequence is TGTGCCAGTAGAACTGGGGACGGACGATTGAACACTGAAGCTTTCTTT. Translated, it gives CASRTGDGRLNTEAFF.

This clone was observed a handful of times. V usage is TRBV29-1 and J usage is TRBJ2-3; D is ambiguous. Trimming cost V 8 bases and J 2 bases, with 8 bases left between them. Germline-derived CDR1 and CDR2 are SQVTM and ANQGSEA. There are 11 residues in the CDR3. The CDR3 bases are TGCAGCCCCCGGTTCACAGATACGCAGTATTTT. It yields the protein CSPRFTDTQYF.

In its sample, this clone was seen a few times. The chain carries TRBV29-1 and TRBJ2-7; TRBD1 is a possible D gene (6 bases). This CDR3 spans 13 amino acids. CDR1 and CDR2 from the germline V gene are SQVTM and ANQGSEA. V was pared by 2 bases and J by 3 bases, with 11 bases between. DNA of the CDR3: TGCAGCGTTGAAATTCAGGGGATCTACGAGCAGTACTTC. Amino acid sequence: CSVEIQGIYEQYF.

In its sample, this clone was seen once. The J gene is TRBJ2-3, the V gene TRBV25-1; the match to TRBD2 covers 7 bases. Germline assignment: CDR1 MGHDK and CDR2 SYGVNS. The CDR3 contains 14 residues. Germline trimming cut 5 bases from V and 3 bases from J; bases unmatched to any gene: 5. CDR3 bases: TGTGCCAGCAGTTTACCGGGAGGAACAGATACGCAGTATTTT. It specifies CASSLPGGTDTQYF.

The chain is built from TRBV6-1 and TRBJ2-7; D is undetermined. Germline assignment: CDR1 MNHNS and CDR2 SASEGT. The CDR3 runs to 11 residues. Trimming left V 5 bases short and J 2 bases short, with 4 bases between. The CDR3: CASSYAYEQYF. The CDR3 bases are TGTGCCAGCAGTTATGCCTACGAGCAGTACTTC.

This chain links TRBV30 with TRBJ2-5; 9 bases map to TRBD2. The J segment lost 0 bases and the V segment lost 7 bases, leaving 9 bases of the junction unmatched. Germline V lookup: CDR1 GTSNPN, CDR2 SVGIG (reference sequence). The CDR3 covers 15 residues. The CDR3 region is CASRWSGGHQETQYF. Here the CDR3 DNA reads TGTGCCTCCCGATGGAGCGGGGGGCACCAAGAGACCCAGTACTTC.

The rearrangement uses TRBV7-9 and TRBJ2-5; 7 bases line up with TRBD1. With 4 bases clipped from V and 7 bases from J, the junction kept 9 bases outside the gene matches. Looked up from germline, CDR1 is SEHNR and CDR2 is FQNEAQ (reference sequence). The CDR3 is 14 amino acids. The CDR3 coding sequence is TGTGCCAGCAGCTCGCGACAGGGCGCGGCGACCCAGTACTTC. Translation: CASSSRQGAATQYF.